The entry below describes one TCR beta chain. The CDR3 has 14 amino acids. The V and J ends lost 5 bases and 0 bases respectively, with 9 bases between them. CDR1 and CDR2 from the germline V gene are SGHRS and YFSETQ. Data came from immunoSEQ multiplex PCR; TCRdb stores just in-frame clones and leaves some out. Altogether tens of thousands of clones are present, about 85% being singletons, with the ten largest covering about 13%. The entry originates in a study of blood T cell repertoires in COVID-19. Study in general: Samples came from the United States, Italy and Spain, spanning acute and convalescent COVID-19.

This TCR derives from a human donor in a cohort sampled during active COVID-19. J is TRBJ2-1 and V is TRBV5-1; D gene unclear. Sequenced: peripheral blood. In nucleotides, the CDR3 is TGCGCCAGCAGAATAGACACCTCCTACAATGAGCAGTTCTTC. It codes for CASRIDTSYNEQFF.